The clone carrying this T cell receptor (beta chain) was recorded many times. Antigen unknown. The sample originates from a study of identical twins. Study-wide results and limits: Donors were not followed over many years; analysis was cross-sectional. Researchers caution that invariant MAIT and iNKT cells could partly confound zero-insertion analyses. Where beta out-of-frame sequences were concerned, excess twin sharing was weaker. A lower insertion count was a feature of abundant cord blood beta clonotypes, with no such feature in memory repertoires.

TCRdb reprocessed the 5' RACE reads via MiXCR and lists one record per CDR3 protein. Of approximately 670,000 distinct CDR3 sequences listed, around 5.7% are singletons. The CDR3 consists of 14 residues. Losses at the gene ends were 4 bases for V and 6 bases for J; bases not matched to a gene: 2. The germline V gene has CDR1 LGHNA and CDR2 YNFKEQ. Sequencing used naive T cells sorted from blood. The chain has TRBV4-2 and TRBJ1-4, with 10 bases that match TRBD1. This receptor was identified in a man aged 18 to 29 in good health. The CDR3 reads CASSRDRGDEKLFF. The CDR3 coding sequence is TGTGCCAGCAGCCGGGACAGGGGAGATGAAAAACTGTTTTTT.